Included here is one T cell receptor (beta chain) sequence, with context. This record comes from a study of blood T cell repertoires in COVID-19. Across the study: Samples came from the United States, Italy and Spain, spanning acute and convalescent COVID-19. PBMCs, B-cell-depleted T cells, or T cells provided the cDNA or gDNA that made up the material.

Sequenced by immunoSEQ multiplex PCR; TCRdb stores in-frame clones only, minus some. The sample includes tens of thousands of clones, roughly three quarters of them seen just once. The specimen was peripheral blood. The TCR originated in a human donor in a cohort sampled during active COVID-19.

The CDR3 bases are TGCGCCAGCAGCTCAAGAAGGGGGCTAACTTTCTTT. Protein product: CASSSRRGLTFF. The V and J genes are TRBV5-1 and TRBJ1-1; 7 positions agree with TRBD1. Trimming cost V 3 bases and J 12 bases; bases outside gene matches: 8. The CDR3 contains 12 residues. Germline CDR1 and CDR2: SGHRS and YFSETQ.